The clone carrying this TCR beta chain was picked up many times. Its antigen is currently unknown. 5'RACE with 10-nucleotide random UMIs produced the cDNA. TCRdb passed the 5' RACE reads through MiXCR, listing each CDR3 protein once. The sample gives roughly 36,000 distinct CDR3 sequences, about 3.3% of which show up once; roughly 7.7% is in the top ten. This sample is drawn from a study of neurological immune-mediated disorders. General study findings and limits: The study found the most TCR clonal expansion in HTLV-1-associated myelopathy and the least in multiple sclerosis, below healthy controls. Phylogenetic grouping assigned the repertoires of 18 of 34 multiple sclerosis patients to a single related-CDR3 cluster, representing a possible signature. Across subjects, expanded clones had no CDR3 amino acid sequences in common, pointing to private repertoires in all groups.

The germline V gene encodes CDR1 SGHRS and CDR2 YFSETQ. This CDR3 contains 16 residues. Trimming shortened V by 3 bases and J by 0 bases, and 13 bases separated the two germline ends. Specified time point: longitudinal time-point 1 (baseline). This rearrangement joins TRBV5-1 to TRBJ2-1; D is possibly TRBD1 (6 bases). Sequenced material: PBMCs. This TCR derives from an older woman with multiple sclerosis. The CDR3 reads CASSSYRVSSYNEQFF. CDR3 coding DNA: TGCGCCAGCAGCTCATACAGGGTGAGCTCCTACAATGAGCAGTTCTTC.